This T cell receptor (beta chain) was sequenced in a study of relationships among human T cell subsets (dated by TCRdb to about 2010). The study in broad terms: Eight distinct blood T cell populations were sequenced: pan T, CD8 cytotoxic, regulatory, Th1, Th2, naive plus transitional, activated and memory cells.

As encoded in the germline V gene, CDR1 is KGHDR while CDR2 is SFDVKD. Trimming takes 9 bases from V and 5 bases from J, and the germline ends sit 16 bases apart. The cysteine opens and the phenylalanine closes a CDR3 of 13 amino acids. Only the CDR3 part of the read is kept: 39 bases, read in frame from the first base. The CD4+CD25-CD294- flow-through remaining after CD25, CD56 and CD294 bead selections was collected as Th1 cells. Miltenyi superparamagnetic beads coated with subset-specific monoclonal antibodies were used to isolate the T cell subsets. Every T cell population came from peripheral blood. Ficoll separation was used to obtain mononuclear cells from whole blood, after which anti-CD14 microbeads were used to deplete monocytes. Right after isolation, the cell populations were resuspended in RNAprotect reagent. Preparation of the library involved multiplex PCR. The listed sequencing device is 454 GS FLX. TCR alpha and beta CDR3 regions were amplified from mRNA by semiquantitative ARM-PCR. ARM-PCR used tagged nested gene-specific primers, after which communal superprimers carried out exponential amplification. Before the first-round PCR products went through the second amplification round, exonuclease was used to remove the nested primers. Sequencing of the amplicons was performed on the 454 platform, which allows millions of DNA fragments to be sequenced rapidly without cloning bias. A read counted as effective if the read could be mapped to both V and J germline segments. In the paper's pipeline: IRmap, which uses pyromap, a Smith-Waterman modification adapted to 454 sequencing errors, was used to assign reads to germline V, D and J segments. D-beta assignments were filtered with cutoffs set at the 99th percentile of alignment scores obtained from simulated random sequences. CDR3 was defined as the amino acids between the conserved V-segment Y[YFLI]C motif and the J-segment [FW]GXGT motif. A compound Poisson process model, previously applied to large-scale EST data, was used to estimate repertoire diversity. A cross-contamination detection procedure was applied to argue against sample contamination as the source of shared CDR3s. Starting from the raw public reads, TCRdb applied fastp trimming at Q25, assembled clones with MiXCR and retained in-frame beta chains. Under each unique CDR3 protein, matching rows form one entry showing the most common genes and DNA. The V and J calls and clone size are TCRdb's, not the authors'. In this sample the table shows some 13,000 distinct CDR3 sequences, approximately 64% of which occur a single time. About 27% of the sample rests with the top ten.

A few counts support this clonotype. It has no known antigen specificity. No much larger clone is present one base from it, and per-base qualities are unavailable. General conclusions and limits of the study: While more than 50% of CD8+ cytotoxic sequences came from clones with more than 100 reads, the regulatory and Th2 subsets had few clones of that kind. Substantial CDR3 sharing among Th1, Th2 and regulatory T cells was interpreted as suggesting stochastic cell fate choices. A CD4+CD8+ double-positive population could not be ruled out by the bead-based sorting. The seven subsets showed no statistically significant differences in V, D and J usage, CDR3 length, or N-nucleotide additions.

The sequence derives from a man aged 35 to 55 in good health. The chain is made from TRBV24-1 and TRBJ2-7; a tentative D call is TRBD2 (6 bases match). Material: CD4+ Th1 cells sorted from blood. The label giving this sample's cell subset or site can be read as: CD4+CD25-CD294- T helper 1 cells. The CDR3 region: CATSIGRNHEQYF. The sequenced DNA: TGTGCCACCTCGATTGGGAGGAACCACGAGCAGTACTTC.